The 12 T cell receptor beta chains below were found in one sample sequenced in a study of metastatic and nonmetastatic thyroid tumors. Every patient was untreated before thyroid surgery. TCRdb re-clonotyped the PCR reads through MiXCR. The data contain approximately 25,000 clones, more than 14% of them seen just once; the ten biggest clones take up around 14%. The sequencing sample was made of blood. Source of these receptors: a male donor with papillary thyroid cancer or a benign thyroid nodule (not recorded which). Some clones in this sample may be carry-over from other donors' samples.

This clone has a count of ten or more. The chain carries TRBV5-6 and TRBJ2-3; D is uncertain. V lost 0 bases, J lost 6 bases, and 2 bases lay in between. The CDR3 contains 11 residues. Germline CDR1 SGHDT, CDR2 YYEEEE. This chain's CDR3 is CASSLADTQYF. DNA of the CDR3: TGTGCCAGCAGCTTGGCCGATACGCAGTATTTT.

The chain has TRBV3-1 and TRBJ1-2, with 8 bases aligning to TRBD1. Germline assignment: CDR1 LGHDT and CDR2 YNNKEL (reference sequence). The CDR3 sequence is 15 residues long. The J segment lost 5 bases and the V segment lost 6 bases, leaving 11 bases of the junction unmatched. The CDR3 DNA reads as TGTGCCAGCAGACGGACAGGGATCAGGGGATATGGCTACACCTTC. Translation: CASRRTGIRGYGYTF.

In this sample, this clone turned up a few times. The V call is TRBV27, the J call TRBJ2-6; D is uncertain. The CDR3 sequence is 14 residues long. Germline CDR1 is MNHEY and CDR2 is SMNVEV (reference sequence). V gave up 7 bases and J gave up 0 bases, with 7 bases separating them. The CDR3 here is CASTQSSGANVLTF. DNA for the CDR3: TGTGCCAGCACCCAGAGCTCTGGGGCCAACGTCCTGACTTTC.

On this clone itself: This could be a read error, since a much larger clone is one nucleotide away. This sample also contains other DNA sequences that code for the same CDR3. CDR3 sequence reads: CSVELSTYEQYF. In DNA form, the CDR3 reads TGCAGCGTTGAACTGTCCACCTACGAGCAGTACTTC. The chain has TRBV29-1 and TRBJ2-7, with D hard to call. Germline CDR1 SQVTM, CDR2 ANQGSEA. Between the trimmed V and J ends, which lost 2 bases and 2 bases, there was a span of 7 bases. The CDR3 is made up of 12 amino acids.

The table lists this clone with many counts. The chain combines TRBV4-1 with TRBJ1-5; 10 bases align to TRBD1. Germline V CDR1 and CDR2: MGHRA, YSYEKL. V shed 4 bases and J 4 bases; nucleotides not matched to a gene: 13. The length of the CDR3 is 18 residues. CDR3 residues: CASSLMEPGQGWNQPQHF. DNA for the CDR3: TGCGCCAGCAGCCTTATGGAACCGGGACAGGGGTGGAATCAGCCCCAGCATTTT.

This clone was observed many times. The CDR3 does not close with the conserved phenylalanine or tryptophan, likely indicating a read error. The gene calls are TRBV20-1 and TRBJ2-7, with 8 bases identical to TRBD1. Germline V gives CDR1 DFQATT, CDR2 SNEGSKA (reference sequence). The CDR3 runs to 15 residues. The V and J ends lost 5 bases and 0 bases, in that order; junction bases with no gene match: 9. CDR3 sequence (DNA): TGCAGTGCTGGAGGCAGGGGGCCCCTCTCCTACGAGCAGTACCTC. This encodes CSAGGRGPLSYEQYL.

This clone came up many times. V usage is TRBV14 and J usage is TRBJ1-2, with unresolved D. The V gene lost 8 bases and the J gene lost 7 bases, with 17 bases spanning the gap. Germline CDR1 SGHDN, CDR2 FVKESK. This CDR3 has 13 residues. The CDR3 is CASSMAGPAGYTF. Here the CDR3 DNA reads TGTGCCAGCTCGATGGCAGGTCCCGCTGGCTACACCTTC.

The table lists this clone with a few counts. V usage is TRBV28 and J usage is TRBJ1-1; D call uncertain. Germline values: CDR1 MDHEN, CDR2 SYDVKM. Trimming stripped 3 bases from V and 6 bases from J, with 17 bases between. The CDR3 has 15 residues. DNA for the CDR3: TGTGCCAGCAGTTTTATGATCGGGGTTTACGCTGAAGCTTTCTTT. This gives the protein CASSFMIGVYAEAFF.

This clone came up many times. The chain has TRBV7-3 and TRBJ2-5, with D perhaps given as TRBD1 or TRBD2 (5 bases each). The germline CDR1 and CDR2 sequences are SGHTA and FQGTGA. V lost 5 bases and J lost 5, with 12 bases in between. CDR3 length: 13 amino acids. The CDR3 DNA reads as TGTGCCAGCAGCCGGGACCCATCGGAGACCCAGTACTTC. Translating it yields CASSRDPSETQYF.

This clone is medium-sized by share. CDR3 loop: CSARDSEPYEQYF. The CDR3 nucleotides read TGCAGTGCTAGAGATTCGGAGCCCTACGAGCAGTACTTC. The chain employs TRBV20-1 and TRBJ2-7; D is unclear. V lost 0 bases and J lost 2, with 8 bases in between. The CDR3 covers 13 residues. Germline V lookup: CDR1 DFQATT, CDR2 SNEGSKA (reference sequence).

The V call is TRBV20-1, the J call TRBJ2-7, with a tentative D call TRBD2 (6 bases). The germline gives CDR1 DFQATT, CDR2 SNEGSKA (reference sequence). V lost 6 bases and J 5 bases, leaving 14 bases between the germline ends. The CDR3 runs 12 residues. DNA of the CDR3: TGCAGTGCCAGCGGAGGAGGGGACGAGCAGTACTTC. Encoded protein: CSASGGGDEQYF.

This clone was seen many times. The V and J genes are TRBV19 and TRBJ1-4, with TRBD1 identical over 7 bases. This CDR3 spans 14 amino acids. The junction had 6 bases not matched to a gene; V was cut back by 7 bases and J by 4 bases. Germline-derived CDR1 and CDR2 are LNHDA and SQIVND (reference sequence). CDR3 amino acids: CASKMTGSNEKLFF. The CDR3 DNA reads TGTGCCAGTAAGATGACAGGGAGTAATGAAAAACTGTTTTTT. Supplemented by reference TRBV19 and TRBJ1-4, the full variable domain reads DGGITQSPKYLFRKEGQNVTLSCEQNLNHDAMYWYRQDPGQGLRLIYYSQIVNDFQKGDIAEGYSVSREKKESFPLTVTSAQKNPTAFYLCASKMTGSNEKLFFGSGTQLSVL.